The next 30 T cell receptor beta chains were all read from a single sample in a study of blood T cell repertoires in COVID-19. TCRdb's copy holds only in-frame clones and misses some; the assay was immunoSEQ multiplex PCR. In the table there are 100,000 to 150,000 clones, approximately 83% of which are singletons. Material for sequencing was peripheral blood. The receptors derive from a man aged 35-49 years with active or convalescent COVID-19.

The V and J genes are TRBV3-1 (or the pseudogene TRBV3-2) and TRBJ2-7; maybe TRBD2 (5 bases). CDR3 length: 14 amino acids. V lost 4 bases and J 6 bases, leaving 16 bases between the germline ends. Germline-derived CDR1 and CDR2 are LGHDT and YNNKEL (reference sequence). The CDR3 here is CASSPRTLTAEQYF. In DNA, the CDR3 is TGTGCCAGCAGCCCACGGACTCTGACGGCCGAGCAGTACTTC.

V is TRBV18 and J is TRBJ1-6; 8 nucleotides agree with TRBD1. Trimming cost V 5 bases and J 7 bases; bases outside gene matches: 7. The germline gives CDR1 KGHSH, CDR2 LQKENI. The CDR3 loop spans 15 amino acids. This chain's CDR3 is CASSGQGATNSPLHF. The CDR3 bases are TGTGCCAGCTCAGGGCAGGGGGCCACGAATTCACCCCTCCACTTT.

Here the CDR3 reads CAGGSVPNYGYTF. DNA for the CDR3: TGTGCCGGTGGTTCAGTCCCTAACTATGGCTACACCTTC. V and J are TRBV6-5 and TRBJ1-2; D not certain. The V gene lost 11 bases and the J gene lost 0 bases, with 13 bases spanning the gap. Germline V lookup: CDR1 MNHEY, CDR2 SVGAGI. CDR3 size: 13 residues.

The chain combines TRBV5-1 with TRBJ1-5; D unclear. V was cut by 2 bases and J by 7 bases, with 10 bases left in between. CDR3 length equals 13 residues. CDR1 and CDR2 from the germline V gene are SGHRS and YFSETQ. DNA for the CDR3: TGCGCCAGCAGCTTAACTTACGAACAGCCCCAGCATTTT. Translating gives CASSLTYEQPQHF.

This chain links TRBV19 with TRBJ2-6, with D possibly matching TRBD1 (8 bases). This CDR3 contains 18 residues. Germline-derived CDR1 and CDR2 are LNHDA and SQIVND (reference sequence). V lost 5 bases and J 1 base, leaving 18 bases between the germline ends. The DNA of the CDR3 is TGTGCCAGTAGTTTTCGGACAGGGAGGGAGTCTGGGGCCAACGTCCTGACTTTC. Residues: CASSFRTGRESGANVLTF. The whole variable domain, remainder taken from reference TRBV19 and TRBJ2-6, is DGGITQSPKYLFRKEGQNVTLSCEQNLNHDAMYWYRQDPGQGLRLIYYSQIVNDFQKGDIAEGYSVSREKKESFPLTVTSAQKNPTAFYLCASSFRTGRESGANVLTFGAGSRLTVL.

This chain joins TRBV3-1 (or the pseudogene TRBV3-2) and TRBJ1-4, with TRBD1 matching over 9 bases. This CDR3 comprises 17 residues. CDR1 and CDR2 from the germline V gene are LGHDT and YNNKEL (reference sequence). With 3 bases clipped from V and 7 bases from J, the junction kept 12 bases outside the gene matches. CDR3 DNA: TGTGCCAGCAGCCAGGGACAGGGTCGTTCGCGGATTGAAAAACTGTTTTTT. Its translation is CASSQGQGRSRIEKLFF.

The chain carries TRBV9 and TRBJ2-2; 13 nucleotides agree with TRBD2. The CDR3 has 16 amino acids. The V gene end was trimmed by 3 bases and the J gene end by 6 bases; junction bases not matched to a gene: 5. Germline V gene data show CDR1 as SGDLS and CDR2 as YYNGEE. The chain's CDR3 is CASSARLAGGAGELFF. Written as DNA, the CDR3 is TGTGCCAGCAGCGCCAGACTAGCGGGGGGTGCCGGGGAGCTGTTTTTT.

This chain uses TRBV6-2 or TRBV6-3 with TRBJ2-1, with 10 bases that match TRBD2. Trimming removed 5 bases from V and 4 bases from J; junction bases left unmatched: 2. Germline V gives CDR1 MNHEY, CDR2 SVGEGT. CDR3 length equals 14 residues. The CDR3 is CASSLAGAYNEQFF. CDR3 nucleotide sequence: TGTGCCAGCAGTCTAGCGGGGGCATACAATGAGCAGTTCTTC.

This chain connects TRBV19 to TRBJ1-6; D is uncertain. The germline V gene has CDR1 LNHDA and CDR2 SQIVND (reference sequence). V was pared by 6 bases and J by 1 base, with 16 bases between. The CDR3 has 17 amino acids. CDR3 nucleotide sequence: TGTGCCAGTAGCTCCTCCCCCGGAGGGTCCTATAATTCACCCCTCCACTTT. This translates into CASSSSPGGSYNSPLHF.

The CDR3 spells CASSLGQGMDYGYTF. DNA for the CDR3: TGTGCCAGCAGCTTGGGACAGGGTATGGACTATGGCTACACCTTC. This rearrangement joins TRBV5-5 to TRBJ1-2; the match to TRBD1 covers 7 bases. Germline CDR1 SGHKS, CDR2 YYEKEE (reference sequence). Trimming at V came to 0 bases and at J to 3 bases, leaving 5 bases not matched to a gene. The CDR3 extends over 15 amino acids.

V gene TRBV5-1 combines with J gene TRBJ1-5; 7 bases map to TRBD1. This CDR3 spans 16 amino acids. V shed 4 bases, J shed 0 bases, and the junction held 7 bases outside the gene matches. The germline V gene encodes CDR1 SGHRS and CDR2 YFSETQ. CDR3 in amino acids: CASSPQTGTSNQPQHF. CDR3 DNA: TGCGCCAGCAGCCCTCAGACAGGGACTAGCAATCAGCCCCAGCATTTT.

The rearrangement joins TRBV6-2 or TRBV6-3 to TRBJ2-1; TRBD1 might be the D (6 bases). Germline V gives CDR1 MNHEY, CDR2 SVGEGT. The CDR3 has 15 amino acids. V was trimmed by 4 bases and J by 0 bases, leaving 10 bases between them. The CDR3 DNA is TGTGCCAGCAGTTTTGACAGGAGCTCCTACAATGAGCAGTTCTTC. It translates to CASSFDRSSYNEQFF.

The rearrangement links TRBV7-6 to TRBJ1-2, with TRBD1 identical over 9 bases. This CDR3 spans 14 amino acids. V dropped 5 bases and J dropped 9; count of bases not matched to a gene: 10. The V gene's germline CDR1 is SGHVS and CDR2 FNYEAQ. CDR3 in amino acids: CASSPRTGAGSYTF. Here the CDR3 DNA reads TGTGCCAGCAGCCCTAGGACAGGGGCCGGGAGCTACACCTTC. The full variable domain, in which reference TRBV7-6 and TRBJ1-2 provide the parts outside the CDR3, is GAGVSQSPRYKVTKRGQDVALRCDPISGHVSLYWYRQALGQGPEFLTYFNYEAQQDKSGLPNDRFSAERPEGSISTLTIQRTEQRDSAMYRCASSPRTGAGSYTFGSGTRLTVV.

The chain combines TRBV18 with TRBJ1-3; weak D call: TRBD1 (6 bases). Between the trimmed V and J ends, which lost 1 base and 2 bases, there was a span of 15 bases. This CDR3 spans 17 amino acids. The germline CDR1 and CDR2 sequences are KGHSH and LQKENI. This chain's CDR3 is CASSPLLQGTAGNTIYF. The CDR3, as DNA: TGTGCCAGCTCACCACTCCTACAGGGAACTGCTGGAAACACCATATATTTT.

Regarding this clone: Distinct nucleotide sequences in the sample also encode this CDR3. The chain links TRBV15 to TRBJ2-7; TRBD1 is a possible D gene (5 bases). CDR3 size: 13 residues. Germline loops: CDR1 LNHNV, CDR2 YYDKDF (reference sequence). Trimming took 0 bases from V and 4 from J, leaving 7 bases between them. CDR3 amino acids: CATSRDQGYEQYF. CDR3 DNA sequence: TGTGCCACCAGCAGAGATCAGGGTTACGAGCAGTACTTC.

This clone was detected once. The chain uses TRBV4-1 and TRBJ2-7, with 11 bases lining up with TRBD1. Trimming removed 0 bases from V and 3 bases from J; junction bases left unmatched: 7. Germline assignment: CDR1 MGHRA and CDR2 YSYEKL. CDR3 length equals 17 residues. The CDR3 protein is CASSQESGQGAFYEQYF. CDR3 in DNA: TGCGCCAGCAGCCAAGAAAGTGGACAGGGGGCTTTCTACGAGCAGTACTTC.

The CDR3 region has the DNA TGTGCCAGCAGCCAAGGTATCGAGCTGCCCTCTGGAAACACCATATATTTT. This encodes CASSQGIELPSGNTIYF. The V and J genes are TRBV4-2 and TRBJ1-3; D unresolved. The CDR3 has 17 residues. The V and J ends lost 1 base and 0 bases respectively, with 13 bases between them. Germline CDR1 LGHNA, CDR2 YNFKEQ.

The J gene is TRBJ1-3, the V gene TRBV6-6; D remains ambiguous. Germline assignment: CDR1 MNHNY and CDR2 SVGAGI (reference sequence). V was clipped by 7 bases and J by 6 bases, with 7 bases between them. CDR3 length: 11 residues. The CDR3: CASKRENTIYF. The CDR3 DNA reads as TGTGCCAGCAAAAGAGAAAACACCATATATTTT.

The chain joins TRBV11-2 to TRBJ2-3; possibly TRBD2 for D (6 bases). Trimming shortened V by 5 bases and J by 6 bases, and 18 bases separated the two germline ends. The CDR3 covers 15 residues. Germline loops: CDR1 SGHAT, CDR2 FQNNGV. CDR3 sequence: CASSPAGGAGDTQYF. CDR3 nucleotides: TGTGCCAGCAGCCCAGCGGGCGGTGCCGGGGATACGCAGTATTTT.

The rearrangement uses TRBV25-1 and TRBJ1-1; D is unclear. Trimming stripped 6 bases from V and 6 bases from J, with 8 bases between. Per germline, CDR1 MGHDK and CDR2 SYGVNS. The CDR3 length is 11 residues. DNA for the CDR3: TGTGCCAGCAGGCACGGAGCTGAAGCTTTCTTT. As protein: CASRHGAEAFF.

The chain couples TRBV28 to TRBJ2-7; D is perhaps TRBD2 (5 bases). CDR3 length: 13 amino acids. V lost 5 bases, J lost 7 bases, and 15 bases lay in between. The germline CDR1 and CDR2 sequences are MDHEN and SYDVKM. The CDR3 is CASSTLNPGEQYF. The CDR3 DNA is TGTGCCAGCAGTACCCTCAACCCGGGGGAGCAGTACTTC.

CDR3 sequence (DNA): TGTGCCAGCAGCCAGACCGGGGGTCAAACCTACGAGCAGTACTTC. It is translated as CASSQTGGQTYEQYF. The V gene is TRBV7-2, the J gene TRBJ2-7, with a tentative D call TRBD2 (6 bases). Trimming removed 5 bases from V and 2 bases from J, with 16 bases in between. Looked up from germline, CDR1 is SGHTA and CDR2 is FQGNSA. The CDR3 is 15 amino acids.

V and J are TRBV19 and TRBJ1-6, with D tentatively TRBD1 (6 bases). Germline loops: CDR1 LNHDA, CDR2 SQIVND (reference sequence). The length of the CDR3 is 15 residues. The V end lost 1 base, the J end lost 7 bases, and 11 bases lay between the germline ends. Here the CDR3 reads CASSIAQGPNSPLHF. The CDR3 region has the DNA TGTGCCAGTAGTATAGCCCAGGGGCCAAATTCACCCCTCCACTTT.

The CDR3 coding sequence is TGTGCCAGCAGTTTTGACAGCTTGAACACTGAAGCTTTCTTT. Its translation is CASSFDSLNTEAFF. The gene calls are TRBV14 and TRBJ1-1; D may be TRBD1 (5 bases). This CDR3 comprises 14 residues. The germline V gene has CDR1 SGHDN and CDR2 FVKESK. The V end lost 6 bases, the J end lost 0 bases, and 11 bases lay between the germline ends.

There are many counts of this clone. This chain links TRBV24-1 with TRBJ2-1; 10 bases are a match to TRBD2. Trimming took 4 bases from V and 8 from J; bases not matched to a gene: 7. Germline V gene sequence: CDR1 KGHDR, CDR2 SFDVKD. The length of the CDR3 is 15 residues. CDR3 region: CATSDPAGGRDEQFF. CDR3 coding DNA: TGTGCCACCAGTGACCCAGCGGGGGGGCGGGATGAGCAGTTCTTC.

The rearrangement joins TRBV19 to TRBJ1-6; TRBD1 matches at 9 bases. CDR3 length equals 15 residues. Germline-derived CDR1 and CDR2 are LNHDA and SQIVND (reference sequence). The V and J ends lost 5 bases and 7 bases, in that order; junction bases with no gene match: 6. Here the CDR3 DNA reads TGTGCCAGTAGTTGGTTCGGGACAGGGAATTCACCCCTCCACTTT. Protein product: CASSWFGTGNSPLHF. The whole variable domain, remainder taken from reference TRBV19 and TRBJ1-6, is DGGITQSPKYLFRKEGQNVTLSCEQNLNHDAMYWYRQDPGQGLRLIYYSQIVNDFQKGDIAEGYSVSREKKESFPLTVTSAQKNPTAFYLCASSWFGTGNSPLHFGNGTRLTVT.

The chain links TRBV7-2 to TRBJ2-1; 7 bases line up with TRBD1. Germline lookup yields CDR1 SGHTA and CDR2 FQGNSA. There are 14 residues in the CDR3. V dropped 5 bases and J dropped 5; count of bases not matched to a gene: 6. The CDR3 loop is CASSPTGLDNEQFF. The CDR3 nucleotides read TGTGCCAGCAGCCCGACAGGGTTGGACAATGAGCAGTTCTTC.

This chain links TRBV25-1 with TRBJ2-1; TRBD2 matches 7 bases. V lost 4 bases, J lost 4 bases, and 1 base stayed unmatched. This CDR3 is built from 13 residues. The germline gives CDR1 MGHDK, CDR2 SYGVNS. CDR3 amino acids: CASSGGGYNEQFF. The CDR3 nucleotides are TGTGCCAGCAGTGGGGGGGGGTACAATGAGCAGTTCTTC.

This chain uses TRBV5-1 with TRBJ2-5, with D possibly being TRBD2 (5 bases). CDR3 length: 12 amino acids. Germline loops: CDR1 SGHRS, CDR2 YFSETQ. V lost 2 bases, J lost 5 bases, and 7 bases lay in between. CDR3 coding DNA: TGCGCCAGCAGCTTAACGGGGGAGACCCAGTACTTC. Translating gives CASSLTGETQYF.

This clone came up once. This chain uses TRBV4-3 with TRBJ2-7; TRBD2 might be the D (6 bases). Germline assignment: CDR1 LGHNA and CDR2 YSLEER. Trimming cost V 0 bases and J 3 bases, with 9 bases left between them. The CDR3 is 14 amino acids. CDR3 sequence reads: CASSQDRGFYEQYF. The CDR3 DNA reads TGCGCCAGCAGCCAAGATCGGGGGTTCTACGAGCAGTACTTC.